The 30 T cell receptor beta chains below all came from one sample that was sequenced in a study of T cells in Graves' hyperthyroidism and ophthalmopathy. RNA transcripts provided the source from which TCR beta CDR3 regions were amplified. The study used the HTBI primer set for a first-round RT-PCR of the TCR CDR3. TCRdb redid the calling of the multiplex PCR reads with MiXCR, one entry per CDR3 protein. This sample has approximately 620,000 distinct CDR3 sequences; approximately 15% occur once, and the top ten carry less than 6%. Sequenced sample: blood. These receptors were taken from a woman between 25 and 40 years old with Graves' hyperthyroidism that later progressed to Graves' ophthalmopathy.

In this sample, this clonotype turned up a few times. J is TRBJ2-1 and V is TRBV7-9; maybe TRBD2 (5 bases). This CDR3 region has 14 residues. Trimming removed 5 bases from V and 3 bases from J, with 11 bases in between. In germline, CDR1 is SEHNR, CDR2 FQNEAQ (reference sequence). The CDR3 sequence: CASSPPTNYNEQFF. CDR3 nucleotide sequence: TGTGCCAGCAGCCCGCCGACTAACTACAATGAGCAGTTCTTC. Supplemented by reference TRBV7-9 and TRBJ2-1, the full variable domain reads DTGVSQNPRHKITKRGQNVTFRCDPISEHNRLYWYRQTLGQGPEFLTYFQNEAQLEKSRLLSDRFSAERPKGSFSTLEIQRTEQGDSAMYLCASSPPTNYNEQFFGPGTRLTVL.

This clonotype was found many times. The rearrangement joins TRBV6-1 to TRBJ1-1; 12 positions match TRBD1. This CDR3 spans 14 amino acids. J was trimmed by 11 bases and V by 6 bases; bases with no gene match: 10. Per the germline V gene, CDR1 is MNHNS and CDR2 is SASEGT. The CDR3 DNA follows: TGTGCCAGCAGAAGGGGACAGGGGGCGGGAGGGGCTTTCTTT. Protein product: CASRRGQGAGGAFF.

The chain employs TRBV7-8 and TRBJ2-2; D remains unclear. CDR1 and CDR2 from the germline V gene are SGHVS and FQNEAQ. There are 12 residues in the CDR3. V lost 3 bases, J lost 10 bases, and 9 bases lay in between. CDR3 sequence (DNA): TGTGCCAGCAGCTTTTTGGTTTTGGAGCTGTTTTTT. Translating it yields CASSFLVLELFF.

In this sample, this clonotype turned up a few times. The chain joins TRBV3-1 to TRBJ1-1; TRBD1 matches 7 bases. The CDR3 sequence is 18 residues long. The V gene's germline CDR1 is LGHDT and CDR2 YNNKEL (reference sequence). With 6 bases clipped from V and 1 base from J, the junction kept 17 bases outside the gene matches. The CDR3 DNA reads TGTGCCAGCAGACCCGCCGACAGGGACGCTAACGAGAACACTGAAGCTTTCTTT. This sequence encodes CASRPADRDANENTEAFF.

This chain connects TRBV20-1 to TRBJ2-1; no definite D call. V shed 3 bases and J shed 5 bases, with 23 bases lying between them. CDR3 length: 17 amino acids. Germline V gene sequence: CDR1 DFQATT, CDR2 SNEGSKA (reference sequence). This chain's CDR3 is CSASVRGGVGINNEQFF. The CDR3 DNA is TGCAGTGCTAGTGTACGAGGTGGGGTCGGAATTAACAATGAGCAGTTCTTC.

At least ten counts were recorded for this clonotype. The CDR3 is CASSLVGGNTEAFF. CDR3 DNA: TGTGCCAGCAGCTTAGTCGGGGGGAACACTGAAGCTTTCTTT. The chain employs TRBV5-4 and TRBJ1-1; D is perhaps TRBD1 (5 bases). The CDR3 is made up of 14 amino acids. V was clipped by 2 bases and J by 1 base, with 9 bases between them. CDR1 is SGHNT and CDR2 is YYREEE in the germline V gene (reference sequence).

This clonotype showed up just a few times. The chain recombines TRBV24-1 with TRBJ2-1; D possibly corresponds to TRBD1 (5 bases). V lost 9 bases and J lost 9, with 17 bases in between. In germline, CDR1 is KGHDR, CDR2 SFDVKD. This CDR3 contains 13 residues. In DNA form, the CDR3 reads TGTGCCACCCAGGGCCGCTCCCGTGGTGAGCAGTTCTTC. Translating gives CATQGRSRGEQFF.

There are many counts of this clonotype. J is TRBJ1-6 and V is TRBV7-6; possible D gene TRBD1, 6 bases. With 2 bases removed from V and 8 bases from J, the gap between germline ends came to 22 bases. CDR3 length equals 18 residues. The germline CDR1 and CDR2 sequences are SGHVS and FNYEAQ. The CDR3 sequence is CASSLLVQGVGGDSPLHF. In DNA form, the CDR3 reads TGTGCCAGCAGCTTACTTGTCCAGGGAGTAGGGGGGGATTCACCCCTCCACTTT.

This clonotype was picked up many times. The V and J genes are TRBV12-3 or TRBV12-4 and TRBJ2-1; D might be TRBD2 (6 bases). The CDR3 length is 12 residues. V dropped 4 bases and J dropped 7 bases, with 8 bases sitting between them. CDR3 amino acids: CASSWSGNEQFF. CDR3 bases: TGTGCCAGCAGTTGGAGCGGGAATGAGCAGTTCTTC.

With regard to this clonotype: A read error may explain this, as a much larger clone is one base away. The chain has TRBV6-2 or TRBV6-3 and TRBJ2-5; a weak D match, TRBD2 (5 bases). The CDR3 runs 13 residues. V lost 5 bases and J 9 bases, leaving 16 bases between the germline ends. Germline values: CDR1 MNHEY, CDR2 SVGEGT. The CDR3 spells CASSGRTEEAQYF. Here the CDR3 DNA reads TGTGCCAGCAGTGGCCGGACGGAGGAGGCCCAGTACTTC.

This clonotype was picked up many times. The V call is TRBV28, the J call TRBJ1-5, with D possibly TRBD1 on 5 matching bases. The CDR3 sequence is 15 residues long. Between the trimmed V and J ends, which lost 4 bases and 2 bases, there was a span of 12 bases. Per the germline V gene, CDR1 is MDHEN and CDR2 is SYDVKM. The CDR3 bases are TGTGCCAGCAGTTCACCCGACAGCCGCAATCAGCCCCAGCATTTT. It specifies CASSSPDSRNQPQHF.

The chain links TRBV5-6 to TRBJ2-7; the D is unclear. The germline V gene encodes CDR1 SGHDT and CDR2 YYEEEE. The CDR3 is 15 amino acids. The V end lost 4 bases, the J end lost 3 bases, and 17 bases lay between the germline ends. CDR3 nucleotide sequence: TGTGCCAGCAGCGTGCCGTGGGCGTTGGGCTACGAGCAGTACTTC. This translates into CASSVPWALGYEQYF.

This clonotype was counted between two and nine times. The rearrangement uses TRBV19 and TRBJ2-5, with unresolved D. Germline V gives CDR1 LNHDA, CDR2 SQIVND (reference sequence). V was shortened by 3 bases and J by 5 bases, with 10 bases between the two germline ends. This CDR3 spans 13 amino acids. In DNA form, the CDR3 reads TGTGCCAGTAGTATTATGGGTGGCGAGACCCAGTACTTC. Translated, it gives CASSIMGGETQYF.

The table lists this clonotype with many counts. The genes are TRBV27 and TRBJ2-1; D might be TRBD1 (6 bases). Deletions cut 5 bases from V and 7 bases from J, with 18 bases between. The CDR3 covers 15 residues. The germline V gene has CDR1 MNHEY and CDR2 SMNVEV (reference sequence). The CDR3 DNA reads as TGTGCCAGCAGTATCCCAGGGGATCTGGGGAATGAGCAGTTCTTC. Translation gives CASSIPGDLGNEQFF.

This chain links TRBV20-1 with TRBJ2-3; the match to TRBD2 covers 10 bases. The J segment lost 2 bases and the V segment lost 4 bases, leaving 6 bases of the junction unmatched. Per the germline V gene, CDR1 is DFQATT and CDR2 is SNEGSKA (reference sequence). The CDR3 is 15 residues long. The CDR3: CSAMRTSGFTDTQYF. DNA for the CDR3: TGCAGTGCTATGAGGACTAGCGGCTTCACAGATACGCAGTATTTT.

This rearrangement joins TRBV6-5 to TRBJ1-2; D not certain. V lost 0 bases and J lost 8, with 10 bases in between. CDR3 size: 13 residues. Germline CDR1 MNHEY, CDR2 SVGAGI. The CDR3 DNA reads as TGTGCCAGCAGTTACTCGTCGGAAACAGGCTACACCTTC. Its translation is CASSYSSETGYTF.

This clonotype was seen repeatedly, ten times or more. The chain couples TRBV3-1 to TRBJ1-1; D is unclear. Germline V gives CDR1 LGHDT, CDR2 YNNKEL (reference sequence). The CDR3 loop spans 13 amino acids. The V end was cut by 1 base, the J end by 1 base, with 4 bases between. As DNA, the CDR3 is TGTGCCAGCAGCCAAGGTGGGAACACTGAAGCTTTCTTT. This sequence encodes CASSQGGNTEAFF.

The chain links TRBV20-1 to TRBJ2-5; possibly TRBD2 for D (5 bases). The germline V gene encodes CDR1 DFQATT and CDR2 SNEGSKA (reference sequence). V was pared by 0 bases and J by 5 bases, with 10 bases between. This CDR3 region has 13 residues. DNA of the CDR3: TGCAGTGCTAGAGACGAGGGTGGGGAGACCCAGTACTTC. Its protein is CSARDEGGETQYF.

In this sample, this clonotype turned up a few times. The CDR3 DNA sequence: TGTGCCAGCAGCCGAGGACAGCCTGAAAAACTGTTTTTT. It is translated as CASSRGQPEKLFF. This chain links TRBV7-3 with TRBJ1-4, with D maybe TRBD1 (6 bases). The V end was cut by 5 bases, the J end by 7 bases, with 11 bases between. This CDR3 contains 13 residues. Germline CDR1 reads SGHTA; CDR2 reads FQGTGA. The full variable domain, completed using reference TRBV7-3 and TRBJ1-4, is GAGVSQTPSNKVTEKGKYVELRCDPISGHTALYWYRQSLGQGPEFLIYFQGTGAADDSGLPNDRFFAVRPEGSVSTLKIQRTERGDSAVYLCASSRGQPEKLFFGSGTQLSVL.

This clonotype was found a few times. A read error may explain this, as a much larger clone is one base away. The CDR3, as DNA: TGTGCCAGCAGACGGGCCTCAGCCGGCCTCCTCCAAGAGACCCAGTACTTC. Translating it yields CASRRASAGLLQETQYF. The chain employs TRBV27 and TRBJ2-5; D uncertain. CDR1 is MNHEY, CDR2 SMNVEV, per germline (reference sequence). V lost 6 bases and J 1 base, leaving 21 bases between the germline ends. The CDR3 spans 17 residues.

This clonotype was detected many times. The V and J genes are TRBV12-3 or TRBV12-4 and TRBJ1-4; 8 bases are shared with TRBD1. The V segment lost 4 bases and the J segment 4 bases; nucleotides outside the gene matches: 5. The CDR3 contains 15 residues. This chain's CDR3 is CASSSGQEGNEKLFF. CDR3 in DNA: TGTGCCAGCAGTTCGGGACAGGAGGGTAATGAAAAACTGTTTTTT.

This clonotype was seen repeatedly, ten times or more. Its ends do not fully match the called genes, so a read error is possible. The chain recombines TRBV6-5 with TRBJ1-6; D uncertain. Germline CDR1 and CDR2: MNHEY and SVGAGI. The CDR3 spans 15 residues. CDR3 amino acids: CASSYSLRGDSSLHF. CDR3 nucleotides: TGTGCCAGCAGTTACTCACTTCGTGGGGATTCATCCCTCCACTTT.

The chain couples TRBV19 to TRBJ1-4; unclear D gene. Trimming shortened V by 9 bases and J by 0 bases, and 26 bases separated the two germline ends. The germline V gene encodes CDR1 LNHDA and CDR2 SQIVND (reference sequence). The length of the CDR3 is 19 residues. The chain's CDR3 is CASRKDPGVFKSTNEKLFF. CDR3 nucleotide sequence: TGTGCCAGCCGTAAAGACCCGGGAGTGTTTAAATCAACTAATGAAAAACTGTTTTTT.

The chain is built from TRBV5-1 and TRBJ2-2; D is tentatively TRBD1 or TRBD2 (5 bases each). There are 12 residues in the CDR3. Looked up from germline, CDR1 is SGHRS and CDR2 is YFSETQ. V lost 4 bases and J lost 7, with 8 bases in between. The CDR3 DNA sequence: TGCGCCAGCAGCCTGGGGGACGGGGAGCTGTTTTTT. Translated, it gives CASSLGDGELFF.

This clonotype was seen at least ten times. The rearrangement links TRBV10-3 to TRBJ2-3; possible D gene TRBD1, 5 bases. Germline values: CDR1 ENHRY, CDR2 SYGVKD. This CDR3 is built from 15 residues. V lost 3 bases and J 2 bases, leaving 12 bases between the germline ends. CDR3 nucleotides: TGTGCCATCAGTGATCGTAACAGGATCACAGATACGCAGTATTTT. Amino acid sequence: CAISDRNRITDTQYF.

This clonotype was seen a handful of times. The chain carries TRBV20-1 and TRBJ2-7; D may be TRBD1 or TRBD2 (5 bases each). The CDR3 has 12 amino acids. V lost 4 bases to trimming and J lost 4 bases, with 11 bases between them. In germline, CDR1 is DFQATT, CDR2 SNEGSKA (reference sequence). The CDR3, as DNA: TGCAGTGCTAAGGGGACCCAGTACGAGCAGTACTTC. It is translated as CSAKGTQYEQYF.

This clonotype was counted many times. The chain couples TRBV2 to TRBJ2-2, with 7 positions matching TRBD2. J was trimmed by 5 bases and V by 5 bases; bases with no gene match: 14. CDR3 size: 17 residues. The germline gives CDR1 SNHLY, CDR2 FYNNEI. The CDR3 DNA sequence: TGTGCCAGCAGTCAAAGGTGGGGTGCGCGGGGGACCGGGGAGCTGTTTTTT. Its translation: CASSQRWGARGTGELFF.

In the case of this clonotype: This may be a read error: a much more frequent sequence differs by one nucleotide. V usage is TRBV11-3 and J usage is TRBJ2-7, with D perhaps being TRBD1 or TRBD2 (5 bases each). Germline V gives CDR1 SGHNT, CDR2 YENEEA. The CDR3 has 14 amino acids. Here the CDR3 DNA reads TGTGTCAGCAACTTACGCAGGGACGTCGACGAGCAGTACTTC. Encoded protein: CVSNLRRDVDEQYF.

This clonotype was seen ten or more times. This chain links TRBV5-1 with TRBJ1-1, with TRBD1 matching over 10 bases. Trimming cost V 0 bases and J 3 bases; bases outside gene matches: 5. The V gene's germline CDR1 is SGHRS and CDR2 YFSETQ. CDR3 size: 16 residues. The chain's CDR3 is CASSLATGGADTEAFF. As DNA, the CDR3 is TGCGCCAGCAGCTTGGCGACAGGGGGCGCGGACACTGAAGCTTTCTTT.

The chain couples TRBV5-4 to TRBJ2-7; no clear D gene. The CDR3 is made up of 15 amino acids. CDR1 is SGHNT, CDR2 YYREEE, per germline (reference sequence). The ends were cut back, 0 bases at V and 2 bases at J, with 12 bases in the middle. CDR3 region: CASSLEVGTPYEQYF. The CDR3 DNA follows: TGTGCCAGCAGCTTGGAGGTGGGTACCCCCTACGAGCAGTACTTC.